This TCR beta chain was retrieved from a study of glioma-infiltrating T cells after dendritic cell vaccination. On the study more broadly: Treatment, given 2003 to 2012, was autologous tumor lysate-pulsed dendritic cell vaccination. The vaccine used monocyte-derived dendritic cells pulsed overnight with autologous tumor lysate.

Libraries were prepared by immunoSEQ multiplex PCR; TCRdb keeps only in-frame clonotypes and omits some of them. The sample includes roughly 70,000 clones, approximately 80% of them seen just once. Sequences were derived from blood, sampled before dendritic cell vaccination. The source is a human donor with glioblastoma.

The chain's CDR3 is CASNTGARWEKLFF. The CDR3 bases are TGTGCCAGCAACACAGGGGCGAGGTGGGAAAAACTGTTTTTT. This sequence joins TRBV2 and TRBJ1-4, with 7 positions matching TRBD1. This CDR3 has 14 residues. Per germline, CDR1 SNHLY and CDR2 FYNNEI. Trimming cost V 7 bases and J 8 bases; bases outside gene matches: 10.